This TCR beta chain stems from a study of blood T cell repertoires in COVID-19. Overall study: Acute and convalescent COVID-19 samples came from the United States, Italy and Spain.

TCRdb's copy holds only in-frame clones and misses some; the assay was immunoSEQ multiplex PCR. This table holds approximately 300,000 clones, roughly 90% found once. The clonotype was recovered from a woman in her 30s who had recovered from COVID-19. The sequenced sample was PBMCs or T cells enriched from blood (not recorded which).

The CDR3 spells CASSPGTGNSPLHF. CDR3 in DNA: TGTGCCAGCAGCCCCGGGACAGGGAATTCACCCCTCCACTTT. The chain recombines TRBV3-1 (or the pseudogene TRBV3-2) with TRBJ1-6, with 9 bases aligning to TRBD1. This CDR3 comprises 14 residues. The V and J ends lost 4 bases and 7 bases, in that order; junction bases with no gene match: 2. The V gene's germline CDR1 is LGHDT and CDR2 YNNKEL (reference sequence).